This is a list of T cell receptor beta chains from one sample in a study of blood T cell repertoires in COVID-19. Generated by immunoSEQ multiplex PCR, the TCRdb table keeps only in-frame clones and is missing some. The sample lists over 35,000 clones, around 83% occurring once. Specimen: peripheral blood. The receptors originated from a human donor with acute or convalescent COVID-19. The donor label of this sample is uncertain. Each CDR3 is given with its conserved first and last residue. A D gene is named only where the DNA matches it firmly. Size tells how often a clone was seen (once, few, many) or the class of an expanded clone, and some rows leave it out.

cdr3_aa: CASSLGLAGDEQYF; cdr3_nt: TGTGCCAGCAGTTTAGGGCTAGCTGGGGACGAGCAGTACTTC; j_call: TRBJ2-7; clone_size: -; d_call: -; v_call: TRBV27
cdr3_aa: CASSLLGREAFF; cdr3_nt: TGTGCCAGCAGTTTATTGGGCCGGGAGGCTTTCTTT; j_call: TRBJ1-1; clone_size: -; d_call: -; v_call: TRBV27
cdr3_aa: CAFRDRVNYGYTF; cdr3_nt: TGTGCCTTCCGGGACAGGGTTAACTATGGCTACACCTTC; j_call: TRBJ1-2; clone_size: -; d_call: TRBD1; v_call: TRBV30
cdr3_aa: CASSGMTKNTEAFF; cdr3_nt: TGTGCCAGCAGTGGTATGACAAAAAACACTGAAGCTTTCTTT; j_call: TRBJ1-1; clone_size: -; d_call: -; v_call: TRBV2
cdr3_aa: CAISGGLAGATYEQYF; cdr3_nt: TGTGCCATCAGTGGGGGACTAGCGGGGGCAACCTACGAGCAGTACTTC; j_call: TRBJ2-7; clone_size: -; d_call: TRBD2; v_call: TRBV10-3
cdr3_aa: CASSLEAPGMSGANVLTF; cdr3_nt: TGTGCCAGCAGCTTAGAAGCGCCAGGGATGAGTGGGGCCAACGTCCTGACTTTC; j_call: TRBJ2-6; clone_size: few; d_call: -; v_call: TRBV7-6
cdr3_aa: CASSSDTEAFF; cdr3_nt: TGTGCCAGCAGTTCGGACACTGAAGCTTTCTTT; j_call: TRBJ1-1; clone_size: -; d_call: -; v_call: TRBV11-2
cdr3_aa: CASINRVYGTQYF; cdr3_nt: TGTGCCAGCATCAACAGGGTTTATGGGACCCAGTACTTC; j_call: TRBJ2-5; clone_size: few; d_call: -; v_call: TRBV6-5
cdr3_aa: CASSVGSTGAFIHEQFF; cdr3_nt: TGTGCCAGCAGCGTAGGATCGACGGGAGCCTTTATCCATGAGCAGTTCTTC; j_call: TRBJ2-1; clone_size: -; d_call: -; v_call: TRBV9
cdr3_aa: CASSLGSSEQYF; cdr3_nt: TGTGCCAGCAGCTTAGGCTCCAGCGAGCAGTACTTC; j_call: TRBJ2-7; clone_size: -; d_call: -; v_call: TRBV7-9
cdr3_aa: CASSPGTGQSEQYF; cdr3_nt: TGTGCCAGTAGCCCCGGGACAGGGCAATCCGAGCAGTACTTC; j_call: TRBJ2-7; clone_size: -; d_call: TRBD1; v_call: TRBV19
cdr3_aa: CASSPAGAATDTQYF; cdr3_nt: TGTGCCAGCTCACCGGCGGGGGCAGCAACGGATACGCAGTATTTT; j_call: TRBJ2-3; clone_size: -; d_call: -; v_call: TRBV18
cdr3_aa: CASSSYQGEWGYTF; cdr3_nt: TGTGCCAGCAGCTCTTATCAGGGGGAGTGGGGCTACACCTTC; j_call: TRBJ1-2; clone_size: -; d_call: TRBD1; v_call: TRBV5-4
cdr3_aa: CASSAQGGQGKLFF; cdr3_nt: TGTGCCAGCAGCGCCCAGGGAGGGCAAGGAAAACTGTTTTTT; j_call: TRBJ1-4; clone_size: -; d_call: -; v_call: TRBV9
cdr3_aa: CASSPGEGLPGSANEKLFF; cdr3_nt: TGTGCCAGCAGCCCGGGGGAGGGACTCCCTGGCTCAGCTAATGAAAAACTGTTTTTT; j_call: TRBJ1-4; clone_size: -; d_call: -; v_call: TRBV7-8